These 25 T cell receptor beta chains share one sample of origin, sequenced in a study of T-cell reconstitution after alpha-beta-depleted transplantation in children (TCRdb year 2016). Libraries were made using PCR. The data were produced on an Illumina HiSeq 2500. To normalize quantification of the TCRbeta repertoire, the TCR libraries were built with molecular barcoding that relied on unique molecular identifiers. TCRdb reprocessing: public reads trimmed at Q25 with fastp, clones called with MiXCR, in-frame beta chains kept. When rows share a CDR3 protein, they turn into one entry using the most common DNA and genes. This sample comprises some 200,000 distinct CDR3 sequences, roughly 15% of them detected only once. Approximately 13% of the sample rests with the top ten. The starting material was PBMCs from the stem cell graft donor, obtained from the stem cell graft. Source of these receptors: a human donor who donated a stem cell graft to a child with acute lymphoblastic leukemia.

This clonotype was observed at least ten times. This chain joins TRBV10-2 and TRBJ2-7; D is unresolved. Trimming cost V 0 bases and J 2 bases, with 11 bases left between them. Per germline, CDR1 WSHSY and CDR2 SAAADI. This CDR3 has 15 amino acids. The CDR3 nucleotides read TGCGCCAGCAGTGAGTCGACCAGGAACACCTACGAGCAGTACTTC. It codes for CASSESTRNTYEQYF.

This clonotype was counted at least ten times. The chain uses TRBV6-2 or TRBV6-3 and TRBJ2-5, with TRBD2 identical over 15 bases. Germline lookup yields CDR1 MNHEY and CDR2 SVGEGT. CDR3 length equals 20 residues. Losses at the gene ends were 0 bases for V and 5 bases for J; bases not matched to a gene: 13. The chain's CDR3 is CASSYSWTSGRGEGGETQYF. The CDR3 DNA follows: TGTGCCAGCAGTTACTCGTGGACTAGCGGGAGGGGCGAAGGGGGTGAGACCCAGTACTTC.

This clonotype has a handful of counts. This chain uses TRBV6-1 with TRBJ2-4; no clear D. Trimming cost V 0 bases and J 5 bases, with 11 bases left between them. This CDR3 has 15 amino acids. Per germline, CDR1 MNHNS and CDR2 SASEGT. The DNA for the CDR3 is TGTGCCAGCAGTGAAGCAGAGGACGAGCAAAACATTCAGTACTTC. This gives the protein CASSEAEDEQNIQYF.

At least ten counts were recorded for this clonotype. The chain couples TRBV7-2 to TRBJ2-1; D possibly corresponds to TRBD2 (5 bases). The germline V and J ends were trimmed by 3 bases and 10 bases, with 19 bases remaining between them. The CDR3 is 15 residues long. Germline V gene data show CDR1 as SGHTA and CDR2 as FQGNSA. As DNA, the CDR3 is TGTGCCAGCAGCTTGGACCACCGTCCCGGCGGGGAGCAGTTCTTC. Protein product: CASSLDHRPGGEQFF. Based on the CDR3 plus reference TRBV7-2 and TRBJ2-1, the full variable domain is GAGVSQSPSNKVTEKGKDVELRCDPISGHTALYWYRQSLGQGLEFLIYFQGNSAPDKSGLPSDRFSAERTGGSVSTLTIQRTQQEDSAVYLCASSLDHRPGGEQFFGPGTRLTVL.

In this sample, this clonotype turned up many times. The chain joins TRBV12-3 or TRBV12-4 to TRBJ2-5; 9 positions match TRBD2. J lost 1 base, V lost 1 base, and 7 bases had no gene match. The CDR3 is 17 amino acids. Here the CDR3 reads CASSLVPLAGPQETQYF. The CDR3, as DNA: TGTGCCAGCAGTTTAGTCCCACTAGCGGGCCCCCAAGAGACCCAGTACTTC.

This clonotype occurred many times. This rearrangement joins TRBV20-1 to TRBJ2-5, with D possibly matching TRBD2 (6 bases). The CDR3 consists of 11 residues. The V end was cut by 5 bases, the J end by 4 bases, with 8 bases between. The germline V gene encodes CDR1 DFQATT and CDR2 SNEGSKA (reference sequence). The CDR3: CSAEGGETQYF. The CDR3 DNA is TGCAGTGCTGAGGGAGGAGAGACCCAGTACTTC.

This clonotype was detected ten times or more. The chain carries TRBV5-1 and TRBJ2-1; D perhaps matches TRBD2 (5 bases). Between the trimmed V and J ends, which lost 6 bases and 2 bases, there was a span of 15 bases. CDR1 and CDR2 (germline): SGHRS, YFSETQ. The length of the CDR3 is 15 residues. The CDR3 here is CASTGDYGPYNEQFF. The DNA for the CDR3 is TGCGCCAGCACGGGTGACTACGGACCCTACAATGAGCAGTTCTTC.

This clonotype appeared many times. The rearrangement uses TRBV12-3 or TRBV12-4 and TRBJ1-5; TRBD1 agrees at 8 bases. J was trimmed by 7 bases and V by 2 bases; bases with no gene match: 4. This CDR3 region has 14 residues. CDR3 DNA: TGTGCCAGCAGTTTATCAGGGGGCTCCCAGCCCCAGCATTTT. Translation gives CASSLSGGSQPQHF.

This clonotype was observed many times. The J gene is TRBJ2-1, the V gene TRBV5-4; D is possibly TRBD2 (5 bases). CDR1 and CDR2 from the germline V gene are SGHNT and YYREEE (reference sequence). Trimming took 1 base from V and 5 from J, leaving 13 bases between them. The CDR3 covers 15 residues. The CDR3 bases are TGTGCCAGCAGCTTGCCGGGGAGAGACAACAATGAGCAGTTCTTC. It yields the protein CASSLPGRDNNEQFF. Drawing the rest from reference TRBV5-4 and TRBJ2-1, the complete variable domain is ETGVTQSPTHLIKTRGQQVTLRCSSQSGHNTVSWYQQALGQGPQFIFQYYREEENGRGNFPPRFSGLQFPNYSSELNVNALELDDSALYLCASSLPGRDNNEQFFGPGTRLTVL.

The chain uses TRBV12-3 or TRBV12-4 and TRBJ2-6; the match to TRBD2 covers 12 bases. V lost 0 bases to trimming and J lost 1 base; unmatched junction nucleotides: 1. CDR3 length: 18 amino acids. CDR3 sequence: CASSLALAGGSGANVLTF. The CDR3 nucleotides read TGTGCCAGCAGTTTAGCGCTAGCGGGAGGGTCTGGGGCCAACGTCCTGACTTTC.

Ten or more counts support this clonotype. The rearrangement links TRBV6-5 to TRBJ1-2; D gene uncertain. From germline, CDR1 is MNHEY and CDR2 SVGAGI. CDR3 length: 12 residues. V lost 2 bases to trimming and J lost 5 bases, with 6 bases between them. This CDR3 is CASSYQGYGYTF. CDR3 coding DNA: TGTGCCAGCAGTTACCAAGGGTATGGCTACACCTTC.

This clonotype was counted ten times or more. This rearrangement joins TRBV6-2 or TRBV6-3 to TRBJ2-3; the match to TRBD2 covers 15 bases. With V trimmed by 0 bases and J by 0 bases, 1 base remained unmatched. The germline V gene encodes CDR1 MNHEY and CDR2 SVGEGT. The CDR3 has 18 amino acids. In nucleotides, the CDR3 is TGTGCCAGCAGTTACTCCGGACTAGCGGGAGGGAGCACAGATACGCAGTATTTT. Its protein is CASSYSGLAGGSTDTQYF.

The table lists this clonotype with many counts. This chain links TRBV7-6 with TRBJ2-5; D unclear. Trimming pared 2 bases from V and 0 bases from J, leaving 7 bases between. CDR3 length: 14 residues. Germline loops: CDR1 SGHVS, CDR2 FNYEAQ. CDR3: CASSLPGNQETQYF. The CDR3 bases are TGTGCCAGCAGCTTACCAGGCAACCAAGAGACCCAGTACTTC.

Ten or more counts support this clonotype. The rearrangement links TRBV7-6 to TRBJ1-1, with unresolved D. The CDR3 runs to 15 residues. The V gene's germline CDR1 is SGHVS and CDR2 FNYEAQ. The V end was cut by 2 bases, the J end by 5 bases, with 15 bases between. Here the CDR3 reads CASSLYLESMTEAFF. CDR3 sequence (DNA): TGTGCCAGCAGCTTATATTTGGAGTCAATGACTGAAGCTTTCTTT.

This clonotype was picked up a small number of times. This chain connects TRBV27 to TRBJ2-2; D is unresolved. CDR1 is MNHEY and CDR2 is SMNVEV in the germline V gene (reference sequence). CDR3 length equals 14 residues. Trimming cost V 2 bases and J 3 bases, with 7 bases left between them. The chain's CDR3 is CASSLMPDTGELFF. The CDR3 nucleotides are TGTGCCAGCAGTTTAATGCCTGACACCGGGGAGCTGTTTTTT.

At least ten counts were recorded for this clonotype. The chain has TRBV5-1 and TRBJ2-5; the match to TRBD2 covers 12 bases. The CDR3 extends over 16 amino acids. The junction had 3 bases not matched to a gene; V was cut back by 2 bases and J by 1 base. Germline V gene sequence: CDR1 SGHRS, CDR2 YFSETQ. In DNA form, the CDR3 reads TGCGCCAGCAGCTTTCTGACTAGCGGGGGCCAAGAGACCCAGTACTTC. This sequence encodes CASSFLTSGGQETQYF.

This chain connects TRBV4-2 to TRBJ2-3; TRBD2 agrees at 15 bases. V lost 0 bases and J lost 0; bases outside the gene matches: 4. The CDR3 has 19 residues. Germline assignment: CDR1 LGHNA and CDR2 YNFKEQ. DNA of the CDR3: TGTGCCAGCAGCCAAGAGGGACTAGCGGGAGGAACTAGCACAGATACGCAGTATTTT. This sequence encodes CASSQEGLAGGTSTDTQYF.

Many counts were recorded for this clonotype. V is TRBV5-1 and J is TRBJ2-3; maybe TRBD2 (6 bases). V lost 0 bases, J lost 0 bases, and 23 bases lay in between. Germline values: CDR1 SGHRS, CDR2 YFSETQ. This CDR3 region has 20 residues. CDR3 sequence reads: CASSLDGSHRQRLSTDTQYF. DNA for the CDR3: TGCGCCAGCAGCTTGGACGGGAGTCACAGACAGAGACTTAGCACAGATACGCAGTATTTT. Together with reference TRBV5-1 and TRBJ2-3, the CDR3 gives the full variable domain: KAGVTQTPRYLIKTRGQQVTLSCSPISGHRSVSWYQQTPGQGLQFLFEYFSETQRNKGNFPGRFSGRQFSNSRSEMNVSTLELGDSALYLCASSLDGSHRQRLSTDTQYFGPGTRLTVL.

The chain carries TRBV24-1 and TRBJ2-1, with 9 nucleotides matching TRBD1. Germline CDR1 and CDR2: KGHDR and SFDVKD. CDR3 length: 15 amino acids. The V gene end was trimmed by 5 bases and the J gene end by 8 bases; junction bases not matched to a gene: 9. The CDR3 DNA follows: TGTGCCACCAGTGGGTCTCGGGACAGGGTAGATGAGCAGTTCTTC. Its translation is CATSGSRDRVDEQFF.

This clonotype was seen many times. The chain combines TRBV7-8 with TRBJ2-7; TRBD2 matches 12 bases. Germline V lookup: CDR1 SGHVS, CDR2 FQNEAQ. V gave up 4 bases and J gave up 4 bases; unmatched junction bases: 8. The CDR3 consists of 16 residues. The CDR3 nucleotides are TGTGCCAGCAGCTCCAGGACTAGCGGGGTTGGGTACGAGCAGTACTTC. Translated: CASSSRTSGVGYEQYF.

The sample holds many counts of this clonotype. The genes are TRBV3-1 and TRBJ1-6, with D possibly TRBD1 on 5 matching bases. Per germline, CDR1 LGHDT and CDR2 YNNKEL (reference sequence). The germline V and J ends were trimmed by 4 bases and 7 bases, with 11 bases remaining between them. CDR3 length: 14 residues. The CDR3 DNA follows: TGTGCCAGCAGCCGGGGGGGGTTAAATTCACCCCTCCACTTT. Encoded protein: CASSRGGLNSPLHF.

This clonotype was observed a handful of times. The chain joins TRBV5-1 to TRBJ2-1; D ambiguous. V lost 2 bases and J 4 bases, leaving 16 bases between the germline ends. Germline-derived CDR1 and CDR2 are SGHRS and YFSETQ. The CDR3 totals 16 residues. CDR3 region: CASSLGPAPLYNEQFF. The CDR3 DNA is TGCGCCAGCAGCTTAGGTCCAGCCCCTTTGTACAATGAGCAGTTCTTC.

This clonotype has a count of ten or more. The chain uses TRBV7-9 and TRBJ2-7; no firm D call. Looked up from germline, CDR1 is SEHNR and CDR2 is FQNEAQ (reference sequence). The CDR3 covers 13 residues. Trimming stripped 5 bases from V and 3 bases from J, with 11 bases between. The DNA of the CDR3 is TGTGCCAGCAGCGAACAAGTCCTCTACGAGCAGTACTTC. It translates to CASSEQVLYEQYF.

This clonotype was observed a handful of times. V gene TRBV5-1 combines with J gene TRBJ2-1; D gene unclear. The V end lost 6 bases, the J end lost 0 bases, and 10 bases lay between the germline ends. Germline V gene sequence: CDR1 SGHRS, CDR2 YFSETQ. The CDR3 is made up of 14 amino acids. As DNA, the CDR3 is TGCGCCAGCAACCAAGCTAGCTCCTACAATGAGCAGTTCTTC. Translated: CASNQASSYNEQFF.

This clonotype was observed a single time. This may come from a read error, since a much larger clone is one base off. The chain links TRBV3-1 to TRBJ2-2; D call uncertain. Germline values: CDR1 LGHDT, CDR2 YNNKEL (reference sequence). The CDR3 has 12 residues. V dropped 3 bases and J dropped 12 bases, with 11 bases sitting between them. CDR3 region: CASSHCSPKLFF. CDR3 DNA sequence: TGTGCCAGCAGCCATTGCAGTCCTAAGCTGTTTTTT.